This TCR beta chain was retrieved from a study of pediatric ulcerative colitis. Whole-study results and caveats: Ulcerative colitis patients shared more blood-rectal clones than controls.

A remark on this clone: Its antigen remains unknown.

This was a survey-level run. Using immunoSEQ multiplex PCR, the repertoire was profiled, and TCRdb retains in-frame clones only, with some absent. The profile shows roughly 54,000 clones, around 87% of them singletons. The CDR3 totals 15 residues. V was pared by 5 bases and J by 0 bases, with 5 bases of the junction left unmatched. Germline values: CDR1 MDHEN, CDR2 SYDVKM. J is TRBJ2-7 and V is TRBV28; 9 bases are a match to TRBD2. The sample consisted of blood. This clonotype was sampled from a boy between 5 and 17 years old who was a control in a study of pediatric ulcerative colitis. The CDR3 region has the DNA TGTGCCAGCAGTGCAGCGGGGGGTTCCTCCTACGAGCAGTACTTC. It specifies CASSAAGGSSYEQYF.